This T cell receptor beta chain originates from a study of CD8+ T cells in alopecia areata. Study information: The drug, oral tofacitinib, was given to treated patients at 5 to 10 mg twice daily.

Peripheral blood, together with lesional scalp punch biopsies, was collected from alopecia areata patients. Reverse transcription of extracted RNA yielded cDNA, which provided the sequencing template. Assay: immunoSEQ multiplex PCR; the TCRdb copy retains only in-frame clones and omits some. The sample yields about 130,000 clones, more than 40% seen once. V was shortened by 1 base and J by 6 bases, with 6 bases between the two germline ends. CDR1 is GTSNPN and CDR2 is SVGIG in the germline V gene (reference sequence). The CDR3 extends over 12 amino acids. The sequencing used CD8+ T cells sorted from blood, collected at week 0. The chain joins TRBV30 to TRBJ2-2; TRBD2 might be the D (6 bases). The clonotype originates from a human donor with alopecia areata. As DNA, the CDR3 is TGTGCCTGGAGTGGGGGGGCCGGGGAGCTGTTTTTT. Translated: CAWSGGAGELFF.